This is a list of T cell receptor beta chains from one sample in a study of T cells after yellow fever vaccination. Each CDR3 protein gets one entry after TCRdb re-called the 5' RACE reads with MiXCR. Counted here are hundreds of thousands of distinct CDR3 sequences, around 12% occurring once; the ten biggest clones make up just under 15%. The sequences come from PBMCs, collected on the day of the yellow fever booster vaccination. These receptors were obtained from a man aged 25 to 40 who received the YFV17D yellow fever vaccine. Each CDR3 is given with its conserved first and last residue. D genes are given only for firm matches. Clone size is not always given. Where it is, it says once, few, many or a class for expanded clones.

J: TRBJ2-1
size: -
V: TRBV15
D: -
CDR3: CATSREYGSNEQFF
DNA: TGTGCCACCAGCAGAGAATATGGGAGCAATGAGCAGTTCTTC

J: TRBJ1-1
size: few
V: TRBV7-6
D: -
CDR3: CASSLYDASNTEAFF
DNA: TGTGCCAGCAGCTTATATGACGCGTCGAACACTGAAGCTTTCTTT

J: TRBJ2-2
size: -
V: TRBV7-2
D: -
CDR3: CASSSGRGTGELFF
DNA: TGTGCCAGCAGCTCCGGAAGGGGCACCGGGGAGCTGTTTTTT

J: TRBJ1-3
size: -
V: TRBV3-1
D: -
CDR3: CASSQERSSGNTIYF
DNA: TGTGCCAGCAGCCAAGAACGGAGCTCTGGAAACACCATATATTTT

J: TRBJ2-7
size: few
V: TRBV3-1
D: TRBD1
CDR3: CASRRGTENYEQYF
DNA: TGTGCCAGCCGGAGAGGGACAGAAAACTACGAGCAGTACTTC

J: TRBJ1-3
size: -
V: TRBV3-1
D: -
CDR3: CASSQKARGVTYF
DNA: TGTGCCAGCAGCCAAAAGGCGAGGGGAGTTACGTATTTT

J: TRBJ1-1
size: few
V: TRBV12-3/TRBV12-4
D: -
CDR3: CASSLDRRLNTEAFF
DNA: TGTGCCAGCAGTTTAGACAGAAGGCTGAACACTGAAGCTTTCTTT

J: TRBJ2-1
size: -
V: TRBV7-3
D: -
CDR3: CASSLGDWPTSGEQFF
DNA: TGTGCCAGCAGCTTAGGAGATTGGCCAACCTCCGGTGAGCAGTTCTTC

J: TRBJ2-1
size: -
V: TRBV29-1
D: -
CDR3: CSVRGSLTYNEQFF
DNA: TGCAGCGTGCGGGGTAGCTTAACCTACAATGAGCAGTTCTTC

J: TRBJ2-5
size: -
V: TRBV25-1
D: TRBD2
CDR3: CASSEGSSGTYQETQYF
DNA: TGTGCCAGCAGTGAAGGGTCCAGCGGGACGTACCAAGAGACCCAGTACTTC

J: TRBJ2-7
size: -
V: TRBV6-5
D: -
CDR3: CASQDVSYEQYF
DNA: TGTGCCAGCCAGGACGTCTCCTACGAGCAGTACTTC

J: TRBJ1-2
size: -
V: TRBV7-2
D: -
CDR3: CASSVADTGISYGYTF
DNA: TGTGCCAGCAGCGTAGCGGACACAGGCATCTCCTATGGCTACACCTTC

J: TRBJ2-1
size: -
V: TRBV28
D: TRBD2
CDR3: CASKPGGHDEQFF
DNA: TGTGCCAGCAAACCGGGAGGGCATGATGAGCAGTTCTTC

J: TRBJ2-1
size: few
V: TRBV20-1
D: -
CDR3: CSSRGPADEQFF
DNA: TGCAGTTCTAGGGGCCCTGCGGATGAGCAGTTCTTC

J: TRBJ2-1
size: few
V: TRBV5-1
D: -
CDR3: CASSLEAPSYDGEQFF
DNA: TGCGCCAGCAGCTTGGAAGCGCCTAGCTATGATGGTGAGCAGTTCTTC

J: TRBJ1-1
size: many
V: TRBV6-6
D: -
CDR3: CASSRQVNTEAFF
DNA: TGTGCCAGCAGTAGACAGGTGAACACTGAAGCTTTCTTT

J: TRBJ2-7
size: -
V: TRBV12-3/TRBV12-4
D: -
CDR3: CASSSSTAYEQYF
DNA: TGTGCCAGCAGTTCTTCAACGGCGTACGAGCAGTACTTC

J: TRBJ2-2
size: few
V: TRBV5-5
D: TRBD1
CDR3: CASTPSTGANTGELFF
DNA: TGTGCCAGCACCCCCTCCACAGGGGCGAACACCGGGGAGCTGTTTTTT

J: TRBJ1-5
size: -
V: TRBV20-1
D: -
CDR3: CCARDQANRQSQHF
DNA: TGCTGTGCTAGAGATCAAGCCAATCGACAGTCCCAGCATTTT

J: TRBJ2-1
size: few
V: TRBV20-1
D: TRBD2
CDR3: CSARAAGGSSGRDALYNEQFF
DNA: TGCAGTGCTAGAGCCGCTGGGGGTAGTAGCGGGAGGGATGCGCTTTACAATGAGCAGTTCTTC

J: TRBJ2-1
size: -
V: TRBV30
D: -
CDR3: CAWRWGYNEQFF
DNA: TGTGCCTGGAGATGGGGCTACAATGAGCAGTTCTTC

J: TRBJ1-2
size: -
V: TRBV7-9
D: -
CDR3: CASSLDQPGTYTF
DNA: TGTGCCAGCAGCTTGGACCAACCTGGGACCTACACCTTC

J: TRBJ2-3
size: few
V: TRBV5-4
D: -
CDR3: CASSEDRPDTQYF
DNA: TGTGCCAGCAGCGAGGACCGCCCGGATACGCAGTATTTT

J: TRBJ2-3
size: -
V: TRBV6-1
D: TRBD2
CDR3: CASSKGLAGTTDTQYF
DNA: TGTGCCAGCAGCAAAGGACTAGCGGGGACCACAGATACGCAGTATTTT

J: TRBJ2-3
size: -
V: TRBV3-1
D: -
CDR3: CASSPASDFDTDTQYF
DNA: TGTGCCAGCAGCCCGGCTAGCGATTTTGACACAGATACGCAGTATTTT

J: TRBJ2-7
size: few
V: TRBV20-1
D: TRBD1
CDR3: CSASDRVYEQYF
DNA: TGCAGTGCTAGCGACAGGGTCTACGAGCAGTACTTC

J: TRBJ2-1
size: few
V: TRBV24-1
D: TRBD2
CDR3: CATSDPTPSSGRPPTYEQFF
DNA: TGTGCCACCAGTGACCCGACCCCCTCTAGCGGGAGGCCACCTACGTATGAGCAGTTCTTC

J: TRBJ2-5
size: -
V: TRBV18
D: -
CDR3: CASSPPSGRNLRTQYF
DNA: TGTGCCAGCTCACCACCGAGCGGCAGGAACCTCCGGACCCAGTACTTC

J: TRBJ1-6
size: -
V: TRBV7-2
D: -
CDR3: CASSFTGNNSPLHF
DNA: TGTGCCAGCAGCTTTACAGGGAATAATTCACCCCTCCACTTT

J: TRBJ1-2
size: -
V: TRBV7-2
D: TRBD1
CDR3: CASSLTGDHGYTF
DNA: TGTGCCAGCAGCTTAACAGGGGACCATGGCTACACCTTC

J: TRBJ2-3
size: -
V: TRBV30
D: -
CDR3: CASPGPDGVTQYF
DNA: TGTGCCTCACCGGGACCGGACGGCGTTACGCAGTATTTT

J: TRBJ1-2
size: few
V: TRBV9
D: -
CDR3: CASSVDGYGYTF
DNA: TGTGCCAGCAGCGTAGACGGCTATGGCTACACCTTC

J: TRBJ2-4
size: many
V: TRBV10-3
D: -
CDR3: CAISESPGQLEYF
DNA: TGTGCCATCAGTGAGTCACCCGGACAGCTGGAGTACTTC

J: TRBJ2-5
size: many
V: TRBV5-1
D: -
CDR3: CASSLDGQRGETQYF
DNA: TGCGCCAGCAGCTTGGACGGCCAAAGAGGGGAGACCCAGTACTTC

J: TRBJ1-3
size: few
V: TRBV12-3/TRBV12-4
D: -
CDR3: CASSLLGGNTIYF
DNA: TGTGCCAGCAGTTTACTGGGTGGAAACACCATATATTTT

J: TRBJ2-7
size: -
V: TRBV27
D: TRBD2
CDR3: CASSLIGSGRFIEQYF
DNA: TGTGCCAGCAGTTTAATAGGTAGCGGGAGGTTTATCGAGCAGTACTTC

J: TRBJ2-1
size: few
V: TRBV5-1
D: TRBD2
CDR3: CASSLRLAAASSYNEQFF
DNA: TGCGCCAGCAGCTTGCGTCTAGCGGCCGCCAGCTCCTACAATGAGCAGTTCTTC

J: TRBJ1-1
size: few
V: TRBV7-8
D: TRBD1
CDR3: CASSSRDRAFEAFF
DNA: TGTGCCAGCAGCTCCCGGGACAGAGCTTTTGAAGCTTTCTTT

J: TRBJ1-1
size: few
V: TRBV7-2
D: -
CDR3: CASSSTGVNTEAFF
DNA: TGTGCCAGCAGCTCGACGGGAGTGAACACTGAAGCTTTCTTT

J: TRBJ1-5
size: few
V: TRBV20-1
D: -
CDR3: CSAKDSRTFSNQPQHF
DNA: TGCAGTGCCAAGGACAGCCGGACGTTCAGCAATCAGCCCCAGCATTTT

J: TRBJ2-1
size: -
V: TRBV24-1
D: -
CDR3: CATSDTTSGGNEQSF
DNA: TGTGCCACCAGTGACACGACTAGTGGCGGCAATGAGCAGTCCTTC

J: TRBJ2-7
size: -
V: TRBV12-3/TRBV12-4
D: TRBD1
CDR3: CASSLRDRESYEQYF
DNA: TGTGCCAGCAGTCTCCGGGACAGGGAATCCTACGAGCAGTACTTC

J: TRBJ2-1
size: -
V: TRBV20-1
D: TRBD2
CDR3: CSATSGRAHNEQFF
DNA: TGCAGTGCAACCAGCGGGAGGGCCCATAATGAGCAGTTCTTC

J: TRBJ2-7
size: -
V: TRBV20-1
D: -
CDR3: CSALEGVYEQYF
DNA: TGCAGTGCCTTGGAGGGGGTCTACGAGCAGTACTTC

J: TRBJ1-6
size: -
V: TRBV7-2
D: TRBD1
CDR3: CASSPTRTGGRSPLHF
DNA: TGTGCCAGCAGCCCCACCCGGACAGGGGGCAGATCACCCCTCCACTTT